The rows below give T cell receptor beta chains drawn from one sample of a study of T cell repertoires in cytomegalovirus infection. TCRdb redid the calling of the reads with MiXCR, one entry per CDR3 protein. The sample includes some 220,000 distinct CDR3 sequences, approximately 13% of them seen just once. The specimen was PBMCs. Receptors were obtained from a human donor in good health (CMV status not recorded). Some clones in this sample may be carry-over from other donors' samples. The CDR3 runs from the conserved cysteine through the conserved F or W. D genes are given only for firm matches. The size entry is marked missing in some rows and otherwise reads once, few, many or a size class.

many,TRBJ2-3,NA,TRBV11-2,TGTGCCAGCAGCTCCAGACGGAGTGTCACAGATACGCAGTATTTT,CASSSRRSVTDTQYF
many,TRBJ1-2,NA,TRBV7-9,TGTGCCAGCACCCCCCCCCTCGGACAGAACTATGGCTACACCTTC,CASTPPLGQNYGYTF
many,TRBJ2-7,NA,TRBV6-2/TRBV6-3,TGTGCCAGCAGACGACCGGTTCCCTACGAGCAGTACTTC,CASRRPVPYEQYF
few,TRBJ2-1,NA,TRBV7-6,TGTGCCAGCAGCGAGACGGGGATCCACAATGAGCAGTTCTTC,CASSETGIHNEQFF
many,TRBJ1-1,TRBD1,TRBV12-3/TRBV12-4,TGTGCCAGCAGTCCAAGCCCGGGACAGGGTTCATCCGCTTTCTTT,CASSPSPGQGSSAFF
many,TRBJ1-2,NA,TRBV7-2,TGTGCCAGCAGCTTAGCTGGGGATTTCTATGGCTACACCTTC,CASSLAGDFYGYTF
many,TRBJ1-1,NA,TRBV11-2,TGTGCCAGCAGCTTAGAAAGGGGAGGTACTGAAGCTTTCTTT,CASSLERGGTEAFF
few,TRBJ2-3,NA,TRBV9,TGTGCCAGCAGCGGCCTCCCTGGTACGCAGTATTTT,CASSGLPGTQYF
NA,TRBJ2-2,NA,TRBV23-1,TGCGCCAGCAGTCCCCGGACGAACACCGGGGAGCTGTTTTTT,CASSPRTNTGELFF
many,TRBJ2-1,TRBD2,TRBV6-6,TGTGCCAGCAGTCCCCCGACTAGCGGGAGGAATGAGCAGTTCTTC,CASSPPTSGRNEQFF
many,TRBJ1-5,NA,TRBV12-3/TRBV12-4,TGTGCCAGCAGACTCCCTAATCAGCCCCAGCATTTT,CASRLPNQPQHF
many,TRBJ1-5,NA,TRBV6-2/TRBV6-3,TGTGCCAGCAGTTCGAGGTTGCGGGCAGGGTACAATCAGCCCCAGCATTTT,CASSSRLRAGYNQPQHF
NA,TRBJ1-1,NA,TRBV29-1,TGCAGCGTTGAGGGACTGGGGGATGAAGCTTTCTTT,CSVEGLGDEAFF
NA,TRBJ1-6,NA,TRBV30,TGTGCCTGGAGTGTAACTACAGTGGGGTCACCCCTCCACTTT,CAWSVTTVGSPLHF
many,TRBJ1-1,TRBD1,TRBV7-2,TGTGCCAGCAGCCCCTCGGACAGGGGGCGCGCCGATTCGAACACTGAAGCTTTCTTT,CASSPSDRGRADSNTEAFF
NA,TRBJ2-3,TRBD2,TRBV7-2,TGTGCCAGCAGCTTAGCGGGACTAGCGGGAGTACAGACAGATACGCAGTATTTT,CASSLAGLAGVQTDTQYF
many,TRBJ2-3,TRBD1,TRBV7-3,TGTGCCAGCAGCTTGGGGACAGGGGCTGCAGATACGCAGTATTTT,CASSLGTGAADTQYF
NA,TRBJ2-2,NA,TRBV27,TGTGCCAGCCGACCCCTTCCAGGGCGAACCGGGGAGCTGTTTTTT,CASRPLPGRTGELFF
many,TRBJ1-1,TRBD1,TRBV19,TGTGCCATCAAAAACAGGGGGCTCACTGAAGCTTTCTTT,CAIKNRGLTEAFF
many,TRBJ2-1,NA,TRBV29-1,TGCAGCGCCCGACAGGATACCCTGGATGAGCAGTTCTTC,CSARQDTLDEQFF
NA,TRBJ2-7,TRBD2,TRBV28,TGTGCCAGCAGCTGGACTAGCGGGAGGGCCTCCTACGAGCAGTACTTC,CASSWTSGRASYEQYF
many,TRBJ2-5,TRBD2,TRBV6-6,TGTGCCAGCAGTTCCGGGGGGGCGCAAGAGACCCAGTACTTC,CASSSGGAQETQYF
few,TRBJ2-7,TRBD2,TRBV5-6,TGTGCCAGCAGCTTGCGGACTAGCGGGGCCCAGGGGCCCCTCGAGCAGTACTTC,CASSLRTSGAQGPLEQYF
many,TRBJ2-1,TRBD2,TRBV7-2,TGTGCCAGCAGCTTAATTGGGACTAGCCGACCCAATGAGCAGTTCTTC,CASSLIGTSRPNEQFF
NA,TRBJ2-7,TRBD1,TRBV5-1,TGCGCCAGCAGCTTGCTCATTCAAGGGACAGGGCTTTCCTACGAGCAGTACTTC,CASSLLIQGTGLSYEQYF
many,TRBJ2-5,TRBD1,TRBV28,TGTGCCAGCAGTTTAGGAGGTACAGGGGCAGAGACCCAGTACTTC,CASSLGGTGAETQYF
NA,TRBJ2-2,TRBD2,TRBV28,TGTGCCAGCAGTTTAATAGCGGGAGAAAACACCGGGGAGCTGTTTTTT,CASSLIAGENTGELFF
NA,TRBJ2-5,TRBD2,TRBV6-2/TRBV6-3,TGTGCCAGCAGTTACAACGCGGGAGGGACGACCCAGTACTTC,CASSYNAGGTTQYF
many,TRBJ2-7,NA,TRBV20-1,TGCAGTGCTGGGGGGGCAGCCCGGACCCACTACGAGCAGTACTTC,CSAGGAARTHYEQYF
NA,TRBJ2-2,NA,TRBV6-5,TGTGCCAGCAGTTACGGAACCACAGCCGGGGAGCTGTTTTTT,CASSYGTTAGELFF
few,TRBJ2-3,TRBD2,TRBV28,TGTGCCAGCAGTCCAACAGCGGGGTGGTCCAGGACGCAGTATTTT,CASSPTAGWSRTQYF
few,TRBJ2-7,TRBD1,TRBV3-1,TGTGCCAGCAGCCAAGATCAGACAGGGAAGGGAGACGAGCAGTACTTC,CASSQDQTGKGDEQYF
many,TRBJ2-7,NA,TRBV7-2,TGTGCCAGCAGCTTAGATAACTTAAACTACGAGCAGTACTTC,CASSLDNLNYEQYF